The rows below give T cell receptor beta chains drawn from one sample of a study of blood T cell repertoires in COVID-19. TCRdb keeps only in-frame clones here, not all; method: immunoSEQ multiplex PCR. The sample carries 150,000 to 200,000 clones, more than 70% recorded once. The material sequenced was PBMCs or T cells enriched from blood (not recorded which). The receptors derive from a man aged 40-50 years who had recovered from COVID-19. The CDR3 runs from the conserved cysteine through the conserved F or W. The D gene is left open where the match is weak.

v_gene: TRBV19
j_gene: TRBJ2-5
d_gene: TRBD2
CDR3aa: CASSIGLAGFQETQYF

v_gene: TRBV30
j_gene: TRBJ1-2
d_gene: NA
CDR3aa: CAWSGRGGGYGYTF

v_gene: TRBV4-1
j_gene: TRBJ1-6
d_gene: NA
CDR3aa: CASSQEEGAGSYNSPLHF

v_gene: TRBV30
j_gene: TRBJ1-3
d_gene: TRBD1
CDR3aa: CAWNDRGGGNTIYF

v_gene: TRBV10-3
j_gene: TRBJ1-6
d_gene: NA
CDR3aa: CAIKNFPSSPLHF

v_gene: TRBV30
j_gene: TRBJ1-4
d_gene: NA
CDR3aa: CAWNFAREKLFF

v_gene: TRBV5-5
j_gene: TRBJ2-7
d_gene: NA
CDR3aa: CASTIQGSYEQYF

v_gene: TRBV10-2
j_gene: TRBJ2-5
d_gene: TRBD1
CDR3aa: CASSEGGQGETQYF

v_gene: TRBV9
j_gene: TRBJ2-2
d_gene: TRBD2
CDR3aa: CASTPEVGLAGTGELFF

v_gene: TRBV3-1/TRBV3-2
j_gene: TRBJ1-5
d_gene: NA
CDR3aa: CASSPGHSSQPQHF

v_gene: TRBV19
j_gene: TRBJ2-3
d_gene: NA
CDR3aa: CASSGDMGADTQYF

v_gene: TRBV2
j_gene: TRBJ1-4
d_gene: TRBD1
CDR3aa: CASIWGQLNEKLFF

v_gene: TRBV10-3
j_gene: TRBJ2-3
d_gene: TRBD2
CDR3aa: CAISEPGAGGGTDTQYF

v_gene: TRBV7-9
j_gene: TRBJ2-1
d_gene: NA
CDR3aa: CASSFSDSGQFF

v_gene: TRBV3-1/TRBV3-2
j_gene: TRBJ1-3
d_gene: NA
CDR3aa: CASSLEEGVVTIYF

v_gene: TRBV7-3
j_gene: TRBJ2-1
d_gene: NA
CDR3aa: CASKGGVDDNEQFF

v_gene: TRBV7-3
j_gene: TRBJ2-6
d_gene: TRBD2
CDR3aa: CASSPGGLGANVLTF

v_gene: TRBV6-2/TRBV6-3
j_gene: TRBJ2-5
d_gene: NA
CDR3aa: CASSYSGLAQETQYF

v_gene: TRBV27
j_gene: TRBJ1-5
d_gene: NA
CDR3aa: CASSGQWGQPQHF

v_gene: TRBV6-1
j_gene: TRBJ2-3
d_gene: TRBD2
CDR3aa: CASSERPSGGTTDTQYF

v_gene: TRBV10-2
j_gene: TRBJ2-1
d_gene: TRBD2
CDR3aa: CASSRMAGGDEQFF

v_gene: TRBV5-1
j_gene: TRBJ1-2
d_gene: TRBD1
CDR3aa: CASSLEGRGNYGYTF

v_gene: TRBV3-1/TRBV3-2
j_gene: TRBJ1-6
d_gene: NA
CDR3aa: CASSQGRQSYNSPLHF

v_gene: TRBV7-9
j_gene: TRBJ1-2
d_gene: TRBD1
CDR3aa: CASSTGQGDYGYTF

v_gene: TRBV30
j_gene: TRBJ1-5
d_gene: TRBD1
CDR3aa: CAWSPGQASQPQHF

v_gene: TRBV9
j_gene: TRBJ2-2
d_gene: NA
CDR3aa: CASSVEGRNTGELFF

v_gene: TRBV6-1
j_gene: TRBJ2-1
d_gene: TRBD2
CDR3aa: CASSDPRLAGFVDEQFF

v_gene: TRBV9
j_gene: TRBJ1-2
d_gene: TRBD1
CDR3aa: CASSLTGGNYGYTF

v_gene: TRBV9
j_gene: TRBJ2-5
d_gene: TRBD1
CDR3aa: CASSPTGTGFQETQYF

v_gene: TRBV6-4
j_gene: TRBJ2-2
d_gene: TRBD2
CDR3aa: CAIQSGGSNGELFF

v_gene: TRBV7-8
j_gene: TRBJ1-2
d_gene: TRBD1
CDR3aa: CASSFGTGRGYTF

v_gene: TRBV5-1
j_gene: TRBJ2-4
d_gene: TRBD1
CDR3aa: CASSPGRQGDIQYF

v_gene: TRBV19
j_gene: TRBJ1-3
d_gene: NA
CDR3aa: CASSSQGYSGNTIYF

v_gene: TRBV12-5
j_gene: TRBJ2-5
d_gene: NA
CDR3aa: CASGLVDTQLGRVAQETQYF

v_gene: TRBV6-2/TRBV6-3
j_gene: TRBJ1-5
d_gene: TRBD1
CDR3aa: CASGRRDRGINQPQHF

v_gene: TRBV5-6
j_gene: TRBJ2-2
d_gene: TRBD2
CDR3aa: CASSFRLAENTGELFF

v_gene: TRBV29-1
j_gene: TRBJ2-1
d_gene: TRBD1
CDR3aa: CSVEGDRGKEQFF

v_gene: TRBV2
j_gene: TRBJ2-1
d_gene: TRBD1
CDR3aa: CASRAGTGVGKTYNEQFF

v_gene: TRBV27
j_gene: TRBJ2-1
d_gene: TRBD1
CDR3aa: CASSSDRALSYEQFF

v_gene: TRBV29-1
j_gene: TRBJ1-1
d_gene: TRBD1
CDR3aa: CSVRNKGTVNTEAFF

v_gene: TRBV7-9
j_gene: TRBJ1-1
d_gene: NA
CDR3aa: CASSVALRNTEAFF

v_gene: TRBV12-5
j_gene: TRBJ2-7
d_gene: NA
CDR3aa: CASGPGDYYEQYF

v_gene: TRBV30
j_gene: TRBJ1-4
d_gene: TRBD1
CDR3aa: CACGRQGFGEKLFF

v_gene: TRBV9
j_gene: TRBJ1-1
d_gene: NA
CDR3aa: CASSDNRNTEAFF

v_gene: TRBV12-3/TRBV12-4
j_gene: TRBJ2-5
d_gene: NA
CDR3aa: CASSFRQETQYF

v_gene: TRBV28
j_gene: TRBJ1-2
d_gene: TRBD1
CDR3aa: CASSLRQGGGYTF

v_gene: TRBV6-1
j_gene: TRBJ1-2
d_gene: NA
CDR3aa: CASSDRSVGGYTF

v_gene: TRBV19
j_gene: TRBJ2-3
d_gene: TRBD1
CDR3aa: CASTDRAGDTQYF

v_gene: TRBV7-8
j_gene: TRBJ1-2
d_gene: NA
CDR3aa: CASNHGKGTDGYTF

v_gene: TRBV7-8
j_gene: TRBJ1-3
d_gene: NA
CDR3aa: CASSAGRGVSGNTIYF

v_gene: TRBV7-9
j_gene: TRBJ1-2
d_gene: TRBD1
CDR3aa: CASSFEVDRDGGYTF

v_gene: TRBV3-1/TRBV3-2
j_gene: TRBJ1-4
d_gene: NA
CDR3aa: CATVGSGEKLFF

v_gene: TRBV6-1
j_gene: TRBJ2-3
d_gene: NA
CDR3aa: CASSENLLADTQYF

v_gene: TRBV5-6
j_gene: TRBJ1-4
d_gene: TRBD1
CDR3aa: CASSLTGGRTGEKLFF

v_gene: TRBV24-1
j_gene: TRBJ2-2
d_gene: TRBD2
CDR3aa: CATSDSLGLAGGPVTGELFF